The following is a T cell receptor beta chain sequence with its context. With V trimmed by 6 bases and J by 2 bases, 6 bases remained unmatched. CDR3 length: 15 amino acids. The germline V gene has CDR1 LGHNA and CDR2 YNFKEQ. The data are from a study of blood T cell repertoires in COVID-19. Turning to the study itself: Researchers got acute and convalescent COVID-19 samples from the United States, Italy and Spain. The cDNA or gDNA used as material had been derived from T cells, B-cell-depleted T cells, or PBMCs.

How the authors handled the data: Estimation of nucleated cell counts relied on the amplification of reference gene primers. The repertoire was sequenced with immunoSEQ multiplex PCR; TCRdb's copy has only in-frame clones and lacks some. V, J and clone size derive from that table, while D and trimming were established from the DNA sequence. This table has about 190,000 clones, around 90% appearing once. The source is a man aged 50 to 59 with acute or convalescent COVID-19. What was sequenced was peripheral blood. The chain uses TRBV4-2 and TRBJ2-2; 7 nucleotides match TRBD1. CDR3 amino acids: CASRRGTDNTGELFF. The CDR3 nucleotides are TGTGCCAGCAGGAGAGGGACAGATAACACCGGGGAGCTGTTTTTT.